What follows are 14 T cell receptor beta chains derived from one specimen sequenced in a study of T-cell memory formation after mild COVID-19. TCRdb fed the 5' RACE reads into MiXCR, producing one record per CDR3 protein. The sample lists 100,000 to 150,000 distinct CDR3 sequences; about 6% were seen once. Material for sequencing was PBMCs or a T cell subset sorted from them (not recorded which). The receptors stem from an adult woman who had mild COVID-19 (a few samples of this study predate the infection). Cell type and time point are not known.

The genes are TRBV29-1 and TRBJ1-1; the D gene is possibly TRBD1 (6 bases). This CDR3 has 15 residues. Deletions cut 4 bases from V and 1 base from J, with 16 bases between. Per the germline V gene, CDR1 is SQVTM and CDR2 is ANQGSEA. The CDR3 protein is CSVGGGVAENTEAFF. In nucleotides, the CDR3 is TGCAGCGTTGGAGGGGGGGTTGCGGAGAACACTGAAGCTTTCTTT. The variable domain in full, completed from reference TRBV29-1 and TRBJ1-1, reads SAVISQKPSRDICQRGTSLTIQCQVDSQVTMMFWYRQQPGQSLTLIATANQGSEATYESGFVIDKFPISRPNLTFSTLTVSNMSPEDSSIYLCSVGGGVAENTEAFFGQGTRLTVV.

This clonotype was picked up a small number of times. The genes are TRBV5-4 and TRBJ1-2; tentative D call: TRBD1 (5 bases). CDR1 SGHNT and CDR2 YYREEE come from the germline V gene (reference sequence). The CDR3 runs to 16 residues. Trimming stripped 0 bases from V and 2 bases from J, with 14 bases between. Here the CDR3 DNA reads TGTGCCAGCAGCTTGGGTTCTGGACAAAAGAACTATGGCTACACCTTC. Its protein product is CASSLGSGQKNYGYTF.

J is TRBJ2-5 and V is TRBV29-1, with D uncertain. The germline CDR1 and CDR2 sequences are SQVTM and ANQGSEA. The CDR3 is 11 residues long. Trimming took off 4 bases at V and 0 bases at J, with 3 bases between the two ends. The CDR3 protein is CSVGDQETQYF. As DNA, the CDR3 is TGCAGCGTTGGGGACCAAGAGACCCAGTACTTC.

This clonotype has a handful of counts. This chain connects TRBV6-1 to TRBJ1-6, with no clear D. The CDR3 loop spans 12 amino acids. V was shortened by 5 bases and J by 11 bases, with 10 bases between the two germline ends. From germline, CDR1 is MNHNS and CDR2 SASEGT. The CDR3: CASSPVLPPLHF. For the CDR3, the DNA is TGTGCCAGCAGTCCTGTACTCCCACCCCTCCACTTT.

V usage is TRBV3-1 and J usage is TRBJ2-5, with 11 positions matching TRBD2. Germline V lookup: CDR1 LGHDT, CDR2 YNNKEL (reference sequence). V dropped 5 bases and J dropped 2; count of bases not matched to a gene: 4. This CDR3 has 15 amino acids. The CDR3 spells CASSTRTSGQETQYF. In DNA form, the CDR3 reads TGTGCCAGCAGCACTCGGACTAGCGGGCAAGAGACCCAGTACTTC.

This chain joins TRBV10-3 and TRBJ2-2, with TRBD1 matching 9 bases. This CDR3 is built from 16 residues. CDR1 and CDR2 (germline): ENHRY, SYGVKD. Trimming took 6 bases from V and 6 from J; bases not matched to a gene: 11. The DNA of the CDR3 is TGTGCCATCAGCCACTCCGGACAGGGGTCGGCCGGGGAGCTGTTTTTT. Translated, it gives CAISHSGQGSAGELFF.

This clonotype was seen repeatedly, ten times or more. CDR3 DNA: TGTGCCAGCAGACCGGGACTAGCGGGGGGAGATACGCAGTATTTT. This gives the protein CASRPGLAGGDTQYF. The rearrangement links TRBV3-1 to TRBJ2-3, with TRBD2 matching 15 bases. The CDR3 covers 15 residues. V was pared by 6 bases and J by 5 bases, with 3 bases of the junction left unmatched. CDR1 LGHDT and CDR2 YNNKEL come from the germline V gene (reference sequence).

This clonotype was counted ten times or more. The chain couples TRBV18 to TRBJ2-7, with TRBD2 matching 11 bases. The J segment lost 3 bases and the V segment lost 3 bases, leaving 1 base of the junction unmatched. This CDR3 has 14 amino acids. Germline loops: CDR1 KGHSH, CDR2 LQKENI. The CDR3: CASSPGTSGYEQYF. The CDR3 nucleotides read TGTGCCAGCTCACCCGGGACTAGCGGCTACGAGCAGTACTTC.

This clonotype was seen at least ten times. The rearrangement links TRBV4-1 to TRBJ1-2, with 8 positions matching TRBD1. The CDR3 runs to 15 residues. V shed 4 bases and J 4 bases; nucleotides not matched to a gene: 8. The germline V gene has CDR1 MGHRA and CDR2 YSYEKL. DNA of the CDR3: TGCGCCAGCAGCCGAAATGACAGGGGAGGCTATGGCTACACCTTC. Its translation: CASSRNDRGGYGYTF.

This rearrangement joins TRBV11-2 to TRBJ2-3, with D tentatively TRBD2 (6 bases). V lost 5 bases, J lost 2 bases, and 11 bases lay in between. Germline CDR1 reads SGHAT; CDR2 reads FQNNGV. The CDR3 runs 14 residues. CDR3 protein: CASSLLALTDTQYF. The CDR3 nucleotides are TGTGCCAGCAGCCTCCTAGCGCTCACAGATACGCAGTATTTT. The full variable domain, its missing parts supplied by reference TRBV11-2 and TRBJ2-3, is EAGVAQSPRYKIIEKRQSVAFWCNPISGHATLYWYQQILGQGPKLLIQFQNNGVVDDSQLPKDRFSAERLKGVDSTLKIQPAKLEDSAVYLCASSLLALTDTQYFGPGTRLTVL.

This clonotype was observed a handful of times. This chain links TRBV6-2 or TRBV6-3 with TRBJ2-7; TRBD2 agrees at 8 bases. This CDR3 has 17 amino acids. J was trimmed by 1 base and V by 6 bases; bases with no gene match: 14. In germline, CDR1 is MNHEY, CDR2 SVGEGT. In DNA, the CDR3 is TGTGCCAGCAGCCTCCTTCGGTGGCGGGAGGTATCCTACGAGCAGTACTTC. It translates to CASSLLRWREVSYEQYF.

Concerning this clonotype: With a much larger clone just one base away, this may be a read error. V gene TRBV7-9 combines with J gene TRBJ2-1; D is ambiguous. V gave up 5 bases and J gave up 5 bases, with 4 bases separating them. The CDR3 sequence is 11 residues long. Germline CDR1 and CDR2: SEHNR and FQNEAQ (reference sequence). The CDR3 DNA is TGTGCCAGCAGCCACCACAATGAGCAGTTCTTC. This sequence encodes CASSHHNEQFF.

The CDR3 bases are TGTGCCACCAGTGATCCACGGAGAGGAGAGACCCAGTACTTC. Protein product: CATSDPRRGETQYF. The chain joins TRBV24-1 to TRBJ2-5; D uncertain. CDR1 and CDR2 (germline): KGHDR, SFDVKD. CDR3 size: 14 residues. Deletions cut 3 bases from V and 4 bases from J, with 11 bases between.

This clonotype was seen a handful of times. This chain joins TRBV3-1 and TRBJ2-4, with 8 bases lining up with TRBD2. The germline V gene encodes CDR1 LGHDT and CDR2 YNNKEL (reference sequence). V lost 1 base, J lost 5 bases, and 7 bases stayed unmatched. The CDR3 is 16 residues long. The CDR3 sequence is CASSQAGGLLENIQYF. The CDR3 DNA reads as TGTGCCAGCAGCCAAGCGGGGGGGCTCCTTGAAAACATTCAGTACTTC.